What follows are 25 T cell receptor beta chains derived from one specimen sequenced in a study of blood T cell repertoires in COVID-19. The table came from immunoSEQ multiplex PCR; TCRdb's copy has only in-frame clones and leaves some out. The sample yields 50,000 to 60,000 clones, around 87% seen once. The material sequenced was peripheral blood. Receptors were obtained from a human donor with active COVID-19. The donor label of this sample is uncertain.

This sequence joins TRBV2 and TRBJ2-1; TRBD2 matches at 10 bases. The CDR3 extends over 15 amino acids. Germline assignment: CDR1 SNHLY and CDR2 FYNNEI. The J segment lost 8 bases and the V segment lost 11 bases, leaving 15 bases of the junction unmatched. The CDR3 coding sequence is TGTGCCGGCCTAAGATCTAGCGGGAGAAGGGATGAGCAGTTCTTC. Translation: CAGLRSSGRRDEQFF.

The rearrangement joins TRBV19 to TRBJ2-3, with TRBD2 matching over 8 bases. CDR3 length equals 15 residues. Germline trimming cut 5 bases from V and 0 bases from J; bases unmatched to any gene: 4. Germline V gives CDR1 LNHDA, CDR2 SQIVND (reference sequence). The CDR3 here is CASSLGLVSTDTQYF. The CDR3 DNA follows: TGTGCCAGTAGTTTGGGACTAGTGAGCACAGATACGCAGTATTTT.

This chain connects TRBV21-1 to TRBJ2-7; TRBD2 is taken as the D call from the table, unchecked against the DNA. TRBV21-1 counts as a pseudogene. There are 13 residues in the CDR3. The CDR3 loop is CARWLAATYEQYF. The CDR3 nucleotides read TGTGCCAGATGGCTAGCGGCCACCTACGAGCAGTACTTC.

This clone came up a few times. V and J are TRBV4-2 and TRBJ1-1; 9 nucleotides agree with TRBD1. V was pared by 0 bases and J by 4 bases, with 6 bases of the junction left unmatched. CDR3 size: 16 residues. The V gene's germline CDR1 is LGHNA and CDR2 YNFKEQ. CDR3 sequence: CASSQDAGTGSTEAFF. CDR3 nucleotides: TGTGCCAGCAGCCAAGACGCCGGGACAGGGAGCACTGAAGCTTTCTTT.

In this sample, this clone turned up once. The chain is built from TRBV5-1 and TRBJ2-3; possible D gene TRBD2, 7 bases. CDR3 length: 15 residues. V dropped 2 bases and J dropped 5 bases, with 15 bases sitting between them. Germline V gene lookup returns CDR1 SGHRS and CDR2 YFSETQ. In DNA, the CDR3 is TGCGCCAGCAGCTTTTACGGGGGGCCTGAAGATACGCAGTATTTT. This codes for CASSFYGGPEDTQYF.

This clone was seen more than once but under ten times. The V call is TRBV5-1, the J call TRBJ2-1; 9 bases fit TRBD2. The CDR3 sequence is 16 residues long. J gave up 7 bases and V 0 bases, and 8 bases lay outside the gene matches. Germline values: CDR1 SGHRS, CDR2 YFSETQ. The CDR3 sequence is CASSLVGGGAGNEQFF. The CDR3 DNA reads TGCGCCAGCAGCTTGGTCGGCGGGGGGGCGGGAAATGAGCAGTTCTTC.

The count of this clone is one. V and J are TRBV4-1 and TRBJ2-1; 10 positions agree with TRBD2. Unmatched junction bases numbered 6, after V lost 0 bases and J lost 7 bases. This CDR3 contains 16 residues. Germline V CDR1 and CDR2: MGHRA, YSYEKL. Here the CDR3 reads CASSQDPSGSKNEQFF. In nucleotides, the CDR3 is TGCGCCAGCAGCCAAGATCCTAGCGGGAGTAAGAATGAGCAGTTCTTC.

V is TRBV5-4 and J is TRBJ2-5, with D unresolved. Trimming removed 2 bases at V and 2 bases at J, with 7 bases between. The germline gives CDR1 SGHNT, CDR2 YYREEE (reference sequence). This CDR3 contains 13 residues. The DNA of the CDR3 is TGTGCCAGCAGCTTACAACTACAAGAGACCCAGTACTTC. This codes for CASSLQLQETQYF.

The V call is TRBV30, the J call TRBJ1-6; 8 bases line up with TRBD1. This CDR3 has 12 residues. CDR1 is GTSNPN and CDR2 is SVGIG in the germline V gene (reference sequence). J was trimmed by 9 bases and V by 7 bases; bases with no gene match: 5. Here the CDR3 DNA reads TGTGCCTTCGGACAGGGTCCTTCACCCCTCCACTTT. Translated: CAFGQGPSPLHF. Together with reference TRBV30 and TRBJ1-6, the CDR3 gives the full variable domain: SQTIHQWPATLVQPVGSPLSLECTVEGTSNPNLYWYRQAAGRGLQLLFYSVGIGQISSEVPQNLSASRPQDRQFILSSKKLLLSDSGFYLCAFGQGPSPLHFGNGTRLTVT.

The J gene is TRBJ2-7, the V gene TRBV28; 8 bases agree with TRBD1. There are 17 residues in the CDR3. The germline gives CDR1 MDHEN, CDR2 SYDVKM. J lost 0 bases, V lost 5 bases, and 12 bases had no gene match. CDR3 loop: CASSPGGQGPFSYEQYF. The CDR3, as DNA: TGTGCCAGCAGTCCCGGAGGACAGGGCCCTTTCTCCTACGAGCAGTACTTC. Complete variable domain (other parts from reference TRBV28 and TRBJ2-7): DVKVTQSSRYLVKRTGEKVFLECVQDMDHENMFWYRQDPGLGLRLIYFSYDVKMKEKGDIPEGYSVSREKKERFSLILESASTNQTSMYLCASSPGGQGPFSYEQYFGPGTRLTVT.

This clone was counted once. The chain uses TRBV3-1 (or the pseudogene TRBV3-2) and TRBJ2-2; TRBD1 matches at 9 bases. J lost 7 bases, V lost 3 bases, and 6 bases had no gene match. Per germline, CDR1 LGHDT and CDR2 YNNKEL (reference sequence). The CDR3 loop spans 15 amino acids. CDR3 protein: CASSQNRGRFGELFF. The CDR3, as DNA: TGTGCCAGCAGCCAGAACAGGGGGCGCTTCGGGGAGCTGTTTTTT.

In this sample, this clone turned up a few times. The CDR3 bases are TGTGCCAGTAGTAGTGTGGGGGGTTACGAGCAGTACTTC. It translates to CASSSVGGYEQYF. This chain connects TRBV19 to TRBJ2-7; tentatively, D is TRBD2 (6 bases). Trimming shortened V by 4 bases and J by 4 bases, and 11 bases separated the two germline ends. CDR1 and CDR2 (germline): LNHDA, SQIVND (reference sequence). The CDR3 loop spans 13 amino acids.

This clone was seen once. The V and J genes are TRBV14 and TRBJ1-6; D is unclear. Trimming stripped 2 bases from V and 14 bases from J, with 19 bases between. This CDR3 is built from 15 residues. Germline assignment: CDR1 SGHDN and CDR2 FVKESK. The CDR3 reads CASSQQTMARIALHF. DNA of the CDR3: TGTGCCAGCAGCCAACAAACTATGGCCCGTATCGCCCTCCACTTT.

This clone appeared once. This chain uses TRBV7-2 with TRBJ2-4, with TRBD2 as a possible D gene (7 bases). Germline values: CDR1 SGHTA, CDR2 FQGNSA. The CDR3 spans 17 residues. The ends were cut back, 0 bases at V and 0 bases at J, with 12 bases in the middle. CDR3 protein: CASSLAGGRIAKNIQYF. In DNA form, the CDR3 reads TGTGCCAGCAGCTTAGCGGGGGGGCGAATAGCCAAAAACATTCAGTACTTC.

The chain links TRBV24-1 to TRBJ1-5, with D uncertain. Looked up from germline, CDR1 is KGHDR and CDR2 is SFDVKD. With 5 bases removed from V and 1 base from J, the gap between germline ends came to 11 bases. The CDR3 totals 15 residues. CDR3 bases: TGTGCCACCAGTGCGGGAGGTTACAGCAATCAGCCCCAGCATTTT. Translated: CATSAGGYSNQPQHF.

The chain employs TRBV5-1 and TRBJ1-3; no clear D gene. Germline-derived CDR1 and CDR2 are SGHRS and YFSETQ. This CDR3 comprises 16 residues. Between the trimmed V and J ends, which lost 0 bases and 0 bases, there was a span of 10 bases. The CDR3 loop is CASSLELSGSGNTIYF. The CDR3 region has the DNA TGCGCCAGCAGCTTGGAGCTATCGGGCTCTGGAAACACCATATATTTT.

The chain uses TRBV29-1 and TRBJ1-5, with a possible D match to TRBD1 (5 bases). This CDR3 region has 16 residues. Germline V gene sequence: CDR1 SQVTM, CDR2 ANQGSEA. V was pared by 1 base and J by 3 bases, with 16 bases between. The CDR3 nucleotides are TGCAGCGTTGAAGCCCAAGGGGTCGTCGACAATCAGCCCCAGCATTTT. Protein product: CSVEAQGVVDNQPQHF.

J is TRBJ1-3 and V is TRBV3-1 (or the pseudogene TRBV3-2); the D is unclear. Germline V lookup: CDR1 LGHDT, CDR2 YNNKEL (reference sequence). The CDR3 is 12 residues long. V lost 5 bases, J lost 0 bases, and 2 bases lay in between. The chain's CDR3 is CASSYSGNTIYF. As DNA, the CDR3 is TGTGCCAGCAGCTACTCTGGAAACACCATATATTTT.

This chain connects TRBV2 to TRBJ2-7; a weak D match, TRBD2 (5 bases). The CDR3 is 17 amino acids. Between the trimmed V and J ends, which lost 1 base and 2 bases, there was a span of 18 bases. Germline values: CDR1 SNHLY, CDR2 FYNNEI. The CDR3 loop reads CASSEVVGTGIPYEQYF. The DNA for the CDR3 is TGTGCCAGCAGTGAAGTAGTGGGTACGGGGATTCCCTACGAGCAGTACTTC.

V and J are TRBV10-2 and TRBJ2-7; 9 nucleotides match TRBD2. Germline trimming cut 2 bases from V and 6 bases from J; bases unmatched to any gene: 5. The CDR3 has 14 amino acids. The germline CDR1 and CDR2 sequences are WSHSY and SAAADI. CDR3 nucleotide sequence: TGCGCCAGCAGTGAGATAGCGGGAGAGGTCGAGCAGTACTTC. This codes for CASSEIAGEVEQYF.

This clone showed up just a few times. V and J are TRBV6-5 and TRBJ2-2; possibly TRBD1 for D (5 bases). Germline-derived CDR1 and CDR2 are MNHEY and SVGAGI. CDR3 length: 15 amino acids. V was cut by 7 bases and J by 2 bases, with 14 bases left in between. CDR3 sequence: CASIFSTANTGELFF. The CDR3 nucleotides are TGTGCCAGCATCTTTTCGACAGCAAACACCGGGGAGCTGTTTTTT.

The rearrangement joins TRBV25-1 to TRBJ2-7; TRBD1 agrees at 10 bases. The CDR3 has 17 amino acids. Germline CDR1 and CDR2: MGHDK and SYGVNS. The trim removed 5 bases at V and 4 bases at J, leaving 14 bases unmatched. The CDR3 protein is CASSPVRDRGSIYEQYF. DNA of the CDR3: TGTGCCAGCAGTCCCGTCCGGGACAGGGGTAGTATTTACGAGCAGTACTTC.

This chain connects TRBV29-1 to TRBJ1-1, with D tentatively TRBD1 (6 bases). The ends were cut back, 6 bases at V and 2 bases at J, with 13 bases in the middle. Germline CDR1 is SQVTM and CDR2 is ANQGSEA. The CDR3 sequence is 13 residues long. In nucleotides, the CDR3 is TGCAGCGTGCGGACAGACCCAAACACTGAAGCTTTCTTT. This codes for CSVRTDPNTEAFF.

J is TRBJ2-1 and V is TRBV7-9; TRBD2 agrees at 8 bases. The germline V gene has CDR1 SEHNR and CDR2 FQNEAQ (reference sequence). The CDR3 has 13 amino acids. V shed 5 bases and J 4 bases; nucleotides not matched to a gene: 1. The CDR3 coding sequence is TGTGCCAGCAGCCCGGGAGGGTACAATGAGCAGTTCTTC. Its translation is CASSPGGYNEQFF.

CDR3 amino acids: CASSLRTGGIDEQFF. The CDR3 coding sequence is TGTGCCAGCAGTTTAAGGACAGGGGGCATAGATGAGCAGTTCTTC. The chain couples TRBV28 to TRBJ2-1, with 11 bases aligning to TRBD1. Germline V gene data show CDR1 as MDHEN and CDR2 as SYDVKM. This CDR3 contains 15 residues. V shed 2 bases and J 8 bases; nucleotides not matched to a gene: 5.